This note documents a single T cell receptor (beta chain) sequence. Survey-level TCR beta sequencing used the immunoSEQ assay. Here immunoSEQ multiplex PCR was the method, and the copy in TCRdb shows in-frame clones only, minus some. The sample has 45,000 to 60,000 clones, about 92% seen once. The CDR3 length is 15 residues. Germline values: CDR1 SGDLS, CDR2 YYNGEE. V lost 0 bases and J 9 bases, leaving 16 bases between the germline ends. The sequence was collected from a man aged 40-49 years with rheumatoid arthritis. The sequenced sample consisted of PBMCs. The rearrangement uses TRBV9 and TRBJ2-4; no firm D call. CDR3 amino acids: CASSVGSLEKGIQYF. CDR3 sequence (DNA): TGTGCCAGCAGCGTAGGGTCTCTTGAAAAGGGCATTCAGTACTTC.